This T cell receptor beta chain derives from a study of blood T cell repertoires in COVID-19. The wider study: Material from acute and convalescent COVID-19 was sourced from the United States, Italy and Spain.

Libraries were prepared by immunoSEQ multiplex PCR; TCRdb keeps only in-frame clonotypes and omits some of them. This sample yields about 79,000 clones, of which more than 85% are seen a single time; approximately 13% belongs to the top ten. V was clipped by 1 base and J by 4 bases; unmatched bases: 6. Germline V gene lookup returns CDR1 LGHDT and CDR2 YNNKEL (reference sequence). This CDR3 is built from 17 residues. Input material: peripheral blood. The source is a man in his 70s with active or convalescent COVID-19. The chain carries TRBV3-1 (or the pseudogene TRBV3-2) and TRBJ2-2; 10 bases agree with TRBD2. The CDR3 spells CASSQGGTSAATGELFF. CDR3 in DNA: TGTGCCAGCAGCCAAGGGGGGACTAGCGCTGCCACCGGGGAGCTGTTTTTT.